This T cell receptor (beta chain) stems from a study of blood T cell repertoires in COVID-19. About the research overall: Material from acute and convalescent COVID-19 was sourced from the United States, Italy and Spain. Sources were T cells, B-cell-depleted T cells, or PBMCs; the material itself was cDNA or gDNA.

Trimming removed 7 bases from V and 6 bases from J, with 18 bases in between. The germline gives CDR1 MNHNY, CDR2 SVGAGI (reference sequence). The CDR3 has 15 residues. Methods used by the authors: Amplifying reference gene primers gave estimates of nucleated cell counts. Only in-frame clones appear in the TCRdb table, and some are missing; sequencing was by immunoSEQ multiplex PCR. V, J and clone size are taken as reported in that table, and D and trimming were inferred from the DNA itself. The sample lists about 250,000 clones; 65% to 85% were seen once. Input material: peripheral blood. The source is a human donor in a cohort sampled during active COVID-19. V usage is TRBV6-6 and J usage is TRBJ2-2; D is perhaps TRBD2 (6 bases). CDR3 bases: TGTGCCAGCACCAGACTAGTTTTAGGTTCCGGGGAGCTGTTTTTT. Translation gives CASTRLVLGSGELFF.